One T cell receptor (beta chain) is described in this entry. The target antigen is unknown. These data come from a study of blood T cells in healthy people across ages. The authors ran a second PCR of roughly 6 to 12 cycles using a sample-barcoded 5' primer and a J-beta primer mix. TCRdb used MiXCR to reprocess the 5' RACE reads, holding one entry per CDR3 protein. The data hold around 800,000 distinct CDR3 sequences, with roughly 53% observed a single time. The V end lost 2 bases, the J end lost 1 base, and 5 bases lay between the germline ends. The V gene's germline CDR1 is MNHNS and CDR2 SASEGT. The CDR3 totals 13 residues. Study outcomes and limitations: Observed TCR beta diversity showed a strong correlation with the percentage of naive T cells as measured by flow cytometry. The study could not conclusively compare naive and antigen-experienced cells, given its unsorted PBMCs. Per-million-T-cell TCR beta diversity fell roughly linearly with age. Because donor CMV status was unknown, expanded clonotype changes were possibly confounded.

This sequence originates from a man older than 75 in good health. V is TRBV6-1 and J is TRBJ1-1; D not certain. Sequenced sample: blood. CDR3 sequence (DNA): TGTGCCAGCAGTGAACTATGGAACACTGAAGCTTTCTTT. It yields the protein CASSELWNTEAFF.